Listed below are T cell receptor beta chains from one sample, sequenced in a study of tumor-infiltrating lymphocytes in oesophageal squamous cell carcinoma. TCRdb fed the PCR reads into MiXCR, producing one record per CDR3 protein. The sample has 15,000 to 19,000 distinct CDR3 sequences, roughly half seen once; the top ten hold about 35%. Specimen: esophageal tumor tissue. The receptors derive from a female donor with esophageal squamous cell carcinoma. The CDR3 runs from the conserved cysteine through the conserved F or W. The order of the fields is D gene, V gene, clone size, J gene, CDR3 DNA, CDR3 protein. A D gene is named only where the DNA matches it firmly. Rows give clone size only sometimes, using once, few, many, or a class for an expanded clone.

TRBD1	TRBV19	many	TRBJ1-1	TGTGCCAGTAGACAGACAGGGGGCAGGATGAACACTGAAGCTTTCTTT	CASRQTGGRMNTEAFF
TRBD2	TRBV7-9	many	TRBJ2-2	TGCGGAGGACTAGCGGACTTCCCGAACACCGGGGAGCTGTTTTTT	CGGLADFPNTGELFF
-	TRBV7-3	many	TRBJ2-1	TGTGCCAGCAGCTCCGGGCGGGACCTACACAATGAGCAGTTCTTC	CASSSGRDLHNEQFF
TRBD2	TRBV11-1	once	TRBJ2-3	TGTGCCAGCAGCTTAGAGGACACTAGCGGGAGCACAGATACGCAGTATTTT	CASSLEDTSGSTDTQYF
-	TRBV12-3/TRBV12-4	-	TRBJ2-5	TGTGCCAGCAGTTTCGAAGAGACCCAGTACTTC	CASSFEETQYF
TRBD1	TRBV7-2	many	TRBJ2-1	TGTGCCAGCAGCTGGGGACAGGTTTTAGATTCACCCCTCCACTTC	CASSWGQVLDSPLHF
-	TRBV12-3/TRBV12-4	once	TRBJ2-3	TGTGCCAGCAGTTCACAGTTGGGGTCGGGCACAGATACGCAGTATTTT	CASSSQLGSGTDTQYF
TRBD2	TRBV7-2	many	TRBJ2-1	TGTGCCAGCAGCTTAGACGGTGCTAGCGGGAGTATAAGTGAGCAGTTCTTC	CASSLDGASGSISEQFF
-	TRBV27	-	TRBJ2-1	TGTGCCAGCAGCCGTAGGGGAGCTGACAATGAGCAGTTCTTC	CASSRRGADNEQFF
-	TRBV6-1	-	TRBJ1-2	TGTGCCAGCAGTGGCGGGCGTGGCTATGGCTACACCTTC	CASSGGRGYGYTF
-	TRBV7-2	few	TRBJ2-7	TGTGCCAGCAGCCTTCTCGTTTACGAGCAGTACTTC	CASSLLVYEQYF
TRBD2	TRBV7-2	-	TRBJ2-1	TGTGCCAGCATGAAATCGTGGGGGGCTAGCGGGAGGAGGTACAATGAGCAGTTCTTC	CASMKSWGASGRRYNEQFF
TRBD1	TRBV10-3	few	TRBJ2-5	TGTGCCATCGGGGGACAGGGAAAAGAGACCCAGTACTTC	CAIGGQGKETQYF
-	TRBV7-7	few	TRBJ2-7	TGTGCTAGCAGCTTAGCGGCAGGGGACTCCTACGAGCAGTACTTC	CASSLAAGDSYEQYF
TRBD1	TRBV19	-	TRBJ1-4	TGTGCCAGTAGTATAGTTGGGACAGGATCTGCAACTAATGAAAAACTGTTTTTT	CASSIVGTGSATNEKLFF
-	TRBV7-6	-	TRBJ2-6	TGTGCCAGCAGCCAAGGACGCAATTCTGGGGCCAACGTCCTGACTTTC	CASSQGRNSGANVLTF
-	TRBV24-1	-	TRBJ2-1	TGTGCCACCAGCTCGGTTACGGCAGGGGATGGGGACAATGAGCAGTTCTTC	CATSSVTAGDGDNEQFF
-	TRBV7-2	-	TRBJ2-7	TGTGCCAGCAGCTCGATGATCTACGAGCAGTACTTC	CASSSMIYEQYF
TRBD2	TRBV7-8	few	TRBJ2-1	TGTGCCAGCAGCCTGGGAGGGGATGAGCAGTTCTTC	CASSLGGDEQFF
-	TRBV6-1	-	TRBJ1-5	TGTGCCAGCAGTGGGTCGGACGGCGGGGGTTATAGCAATCAGCCCCAGCATTTT	CASSGSDGGGYSNQPQHF
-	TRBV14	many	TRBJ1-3	TGTGCCAGCAGCCAAGATGGAGGGTTTGGGTCTGGAAACACCATATATTTT	CASSQDGGFGSGNTIYF
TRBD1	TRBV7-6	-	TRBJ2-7	TGTGCCAGCAGCTTGCGCAGGGGGAGTGGTTACGAGCAGTACTTC	CASSLRRGSGYEQYF
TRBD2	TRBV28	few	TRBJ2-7	TGTGCCAGCAGTTTCCCCCGGGCTCTTTCAAGCGGGGGCTACAATGAGCAGTACTTC	CASSFPRALSSGGYNEQYF
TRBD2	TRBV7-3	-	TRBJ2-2	TGTGCCAGCTCTGCACTAGCGGTCGGGGAGCTGTTTTTT	CASSALAVGELFF
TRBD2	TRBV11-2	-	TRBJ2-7	TGTGCCAGCAGCTTGACTAGCGGGAGCTCCGAGCAGTACTTC	CASSLTSGSSEQYF
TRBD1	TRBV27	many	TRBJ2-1	TGTGCCAGCAGTAGAGGGACAGGGGGGTACAATGAGCAGTTCTTC	CASSRGTGGYNEQFF
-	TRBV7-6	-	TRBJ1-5	TGTGCCAGCAGCTTAAAACACGGTCAGCCCCAGCATTTT	CASSLKHGQPQHF
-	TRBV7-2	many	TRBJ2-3	TGTGCCAGCGCAGGGTTCGGCACAGATACGCAGTATTTT	CASAGFGTDTQYF
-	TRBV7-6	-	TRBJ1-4	TGTGCCAGCAGCAAATCAGGGTCGTATACTAATGAAAAACTGTTTTTT	CASSKSGSYTNEKLFF
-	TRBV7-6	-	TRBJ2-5	TGTGCCAGCAGCCCCGGGACACCGTACCAAGAGACCCAGTACTTC	CASSPGTPYQETQYF
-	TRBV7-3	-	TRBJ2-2	TGTGCCAGCAGCCGGGACGGCGGCACCGGGGAGCTGTTTTTT	CASSRDGGTGELFF
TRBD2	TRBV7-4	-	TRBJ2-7	TGTGCCAGCAGCTCAGCTGGACTAGCGGGAGGGAGCTACGAGCAGTACTTC	CASSSAGLAGGSYEQYF
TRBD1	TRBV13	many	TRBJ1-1	TGTGCCAGCAGCTCCCTTAGGGATCAGGGGGCCCTAGCTGAAGCTTTCTTT	CASSSLRDQGALAEAFF
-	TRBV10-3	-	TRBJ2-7	TGTGCCATCAGTGCTTCCCACAGGGAGTACGAGCAGTACTTC	CAISASHREYEQYF
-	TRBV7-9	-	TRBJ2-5	TGTGCCAGCAGCTTAGGGGTAGAAGAGACCCAGTACTTC	CASSLGVEETQYF
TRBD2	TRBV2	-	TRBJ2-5	TGTGCCAGCAGTGGACTAGCGGGTCCCCAAGAGACCCAGTACTTC	CASSGLAGPQETQYF
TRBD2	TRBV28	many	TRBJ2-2	TGTGCCAGCAGGCTAGCGGGGGGCACCGGGGAGCTGTTTTTT	CASRLAGGTGELFF
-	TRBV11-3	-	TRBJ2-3	TGTGCCAGCAGCTTCAAGGCTAGCACAGATACGCAGTATTTT	CASSFKASTDTQYF
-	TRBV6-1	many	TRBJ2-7	TGTGCCAGCACCCATGAGGGGACCACCTACGAGCAGTACTTC	CASTHEGTTYEQYF
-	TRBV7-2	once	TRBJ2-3	TGTGCCAGCAGCCACCCGAGGGGGGAGTACACAGATACGCAGTATTTT	CASSHPRGEYTDTQYF
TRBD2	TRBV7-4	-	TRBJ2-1	TGTGCCAGCAGCCGACTTACGGGACTAGCGGGAGGGAATGAGCAGTTCTTC	CASSRLTGLAGGNEQFF
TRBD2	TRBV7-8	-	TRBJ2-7	TGTGCCAGCAGCGGGAGCGGGGGCGAGCAGTACTTC	CASSGSGGEQYF
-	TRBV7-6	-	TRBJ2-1	TGTGCCAGCAGCTTAGTCGGCTCCTACAATGAGCAGTTCTTC	CASSLVGSYNEQFF
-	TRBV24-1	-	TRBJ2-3	TGTGCCACCAGTGATTCCATCACAGATACGCAGTATTTT	CATSDSITDTQYF
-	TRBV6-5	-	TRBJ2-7	TGTGCCAGCAGTGAATCGAGGCCCTCTACCTACGAGCAGTACTTC	CASSESRPSTYEQYF
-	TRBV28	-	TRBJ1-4	TGTGCCAGCAGTCCCCAGGTTATTGAAAAACTGTTTTTT	CASSPQVIEKLFF
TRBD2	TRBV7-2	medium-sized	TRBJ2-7	TGTGCCAGCAGCCTACTAGCGGGAGGCGGCGAGCAGTACTTC	CASSLLAGGGEQYF
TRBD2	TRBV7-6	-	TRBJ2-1	TGTGCCAGCAGCCTGGGGGCTAGCGGGAGAGTCCGTGCTAAACAAAATGAGCAGTTCTTC	CASSLGASGRVRAKQNEQFF